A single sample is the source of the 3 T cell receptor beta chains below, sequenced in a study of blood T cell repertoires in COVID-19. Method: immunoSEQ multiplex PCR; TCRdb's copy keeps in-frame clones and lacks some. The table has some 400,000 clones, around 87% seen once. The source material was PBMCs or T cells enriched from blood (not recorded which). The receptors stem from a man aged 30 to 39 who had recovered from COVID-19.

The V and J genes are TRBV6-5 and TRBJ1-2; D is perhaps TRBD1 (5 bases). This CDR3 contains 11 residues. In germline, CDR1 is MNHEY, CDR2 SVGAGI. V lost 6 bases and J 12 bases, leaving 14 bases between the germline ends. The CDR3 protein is CASRWGGIDTF. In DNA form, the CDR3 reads TGTGCCAGCAGATGGGGGGGAATCGACACCTTC.

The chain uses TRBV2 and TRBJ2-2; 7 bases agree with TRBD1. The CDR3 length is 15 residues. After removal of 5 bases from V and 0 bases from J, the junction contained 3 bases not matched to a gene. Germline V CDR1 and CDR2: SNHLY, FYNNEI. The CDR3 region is CASSRDSSNTGELFF. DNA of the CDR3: TGTGCCAGCAGTCGGGACAGTTCGAACACCGGGGAGCTGTTTTTT. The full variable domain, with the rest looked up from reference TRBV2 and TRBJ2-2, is EPEVTQTPSHQVTQMGQEVILRCVPISNHLYFYWYRQILGQKVEFLVSFYNNEISEKSEIFDDQFSVERPDGSNFTLKIRSTKLEDSAMYFCASSRDSSNTGELFFGEGSRLTVL.

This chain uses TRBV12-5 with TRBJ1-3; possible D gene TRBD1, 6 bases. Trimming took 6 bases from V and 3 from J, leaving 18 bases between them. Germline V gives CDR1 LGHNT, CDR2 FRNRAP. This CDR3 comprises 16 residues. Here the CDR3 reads CASGRATQGIGNTIYF. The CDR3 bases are TGTGCTAGTGGACGAGCAACCCAGGGGATTGGAAACACCATATATTTT.